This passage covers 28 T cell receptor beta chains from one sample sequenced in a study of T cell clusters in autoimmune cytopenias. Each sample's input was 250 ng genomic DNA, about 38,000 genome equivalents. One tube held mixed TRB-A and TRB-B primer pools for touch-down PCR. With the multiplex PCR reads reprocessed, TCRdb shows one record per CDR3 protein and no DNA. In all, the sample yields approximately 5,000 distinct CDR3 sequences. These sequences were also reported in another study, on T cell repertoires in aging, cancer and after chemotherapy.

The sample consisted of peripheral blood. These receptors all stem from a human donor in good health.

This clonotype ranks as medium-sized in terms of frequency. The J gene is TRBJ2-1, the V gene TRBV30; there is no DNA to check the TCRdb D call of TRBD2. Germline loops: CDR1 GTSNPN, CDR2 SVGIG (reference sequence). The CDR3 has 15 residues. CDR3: CAWSLGLAGVREQFF.

This chain's CDR3 is CASSLGQTTFTEAFF. The rearrangement uses TRBV5-4 and TRBJ1-1; TCRdb indicates TRBD1, and absent DNA this call remains unverified. The germline gives CDR1 SGHNT, CDR2 YYREEE (reference sequence). This CDR3 has 15 residues.

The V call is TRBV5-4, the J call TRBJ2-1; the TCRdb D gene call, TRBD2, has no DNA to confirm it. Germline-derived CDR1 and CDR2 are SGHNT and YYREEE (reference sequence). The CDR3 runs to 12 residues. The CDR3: CASSLAAGKQFF.

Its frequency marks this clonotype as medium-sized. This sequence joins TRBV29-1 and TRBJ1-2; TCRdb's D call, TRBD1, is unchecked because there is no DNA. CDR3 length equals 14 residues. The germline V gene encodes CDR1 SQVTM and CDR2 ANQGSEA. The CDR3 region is CSVIGGGTGYGYTF.

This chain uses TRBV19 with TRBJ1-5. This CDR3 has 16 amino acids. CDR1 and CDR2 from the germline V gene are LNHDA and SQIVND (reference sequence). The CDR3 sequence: CASSIPQTGSNQPQHF.

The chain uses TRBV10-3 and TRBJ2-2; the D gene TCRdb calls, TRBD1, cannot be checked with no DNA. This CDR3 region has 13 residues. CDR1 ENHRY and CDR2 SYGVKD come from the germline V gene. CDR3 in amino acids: CAISGLGAGELFF.

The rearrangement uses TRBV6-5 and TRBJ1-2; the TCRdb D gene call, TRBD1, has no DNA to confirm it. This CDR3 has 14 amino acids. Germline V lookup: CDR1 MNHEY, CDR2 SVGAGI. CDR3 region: CASRSTTGTNGYTF.

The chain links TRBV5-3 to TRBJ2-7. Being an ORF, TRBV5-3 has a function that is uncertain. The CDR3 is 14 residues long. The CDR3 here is CARSCGQDSYEQYF.

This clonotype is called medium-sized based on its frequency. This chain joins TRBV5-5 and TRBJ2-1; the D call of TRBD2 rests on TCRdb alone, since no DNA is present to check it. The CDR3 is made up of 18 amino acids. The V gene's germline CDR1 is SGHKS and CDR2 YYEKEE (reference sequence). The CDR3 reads CASSPLRQGISSYNEQFF. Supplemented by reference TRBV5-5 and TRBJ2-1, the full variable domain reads DAGVTQSPTHLIKTRGQQVTLRCSPISGHKSVSWYQQVLGQGPQFIFQYYEKEERGRGNFPDRFSARQFPNYSSELNVNALLLGDSALYLCASSPLRQGISSYNEQFFGPGTRLTVL.

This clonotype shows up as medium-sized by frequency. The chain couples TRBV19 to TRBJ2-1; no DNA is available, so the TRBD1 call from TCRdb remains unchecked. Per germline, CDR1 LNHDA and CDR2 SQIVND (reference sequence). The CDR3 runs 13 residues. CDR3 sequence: CASSIFAGDEQFF.

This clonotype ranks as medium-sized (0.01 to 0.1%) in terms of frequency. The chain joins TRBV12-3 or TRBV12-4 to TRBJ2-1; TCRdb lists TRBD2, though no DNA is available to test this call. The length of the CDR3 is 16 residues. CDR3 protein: CASCRGGSSGRVEQFF.

CDR3 region: CAWSGRLDSYGYTF. The V gene is TRBV30, the J gene TRBJ1-2. CDR3 size: 14 residues. The germline V gene encodes CDR1 GTSNPN and CDR2 SVGIG (reference sequence).

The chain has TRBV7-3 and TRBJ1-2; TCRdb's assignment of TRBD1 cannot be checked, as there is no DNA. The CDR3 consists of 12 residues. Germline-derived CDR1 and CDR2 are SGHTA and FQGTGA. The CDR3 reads CASKGLNYGYTF.

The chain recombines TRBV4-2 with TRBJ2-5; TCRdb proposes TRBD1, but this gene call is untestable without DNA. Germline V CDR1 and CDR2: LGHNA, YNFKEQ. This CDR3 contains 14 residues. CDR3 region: CASSQVAPQETQYF.

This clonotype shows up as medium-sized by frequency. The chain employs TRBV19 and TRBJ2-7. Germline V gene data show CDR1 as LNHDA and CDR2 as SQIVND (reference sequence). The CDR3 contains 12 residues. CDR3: CASSILGYEQYF.

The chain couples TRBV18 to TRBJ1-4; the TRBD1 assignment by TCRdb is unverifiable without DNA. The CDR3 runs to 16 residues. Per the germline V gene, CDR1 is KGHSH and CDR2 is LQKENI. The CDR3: CASSPSDTTQGEKLFF.

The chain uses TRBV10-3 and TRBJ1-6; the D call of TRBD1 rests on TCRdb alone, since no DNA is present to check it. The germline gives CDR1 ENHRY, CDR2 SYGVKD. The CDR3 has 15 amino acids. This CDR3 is CAIRPGQEGGSPLHF.

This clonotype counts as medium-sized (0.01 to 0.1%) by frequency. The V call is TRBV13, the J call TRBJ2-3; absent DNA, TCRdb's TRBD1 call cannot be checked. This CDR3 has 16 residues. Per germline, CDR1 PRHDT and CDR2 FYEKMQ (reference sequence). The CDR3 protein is CASSPRTGVDTDTQYF.

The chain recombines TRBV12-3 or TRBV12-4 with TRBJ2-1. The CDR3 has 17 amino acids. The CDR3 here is CASSLESPTQFYNEQFF.

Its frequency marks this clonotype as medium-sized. The chain's CDR3 is CSVEDPLVGEQYF. J is TRBJ2-7 and V is TRBV29-1; TCRdb designates TRBD2, a call that cannot be tested without DNA. Germline V gene lookup returns CDR1 SQVTM and CDR2 ANQGSEA. CDR3 size: 13 residues.

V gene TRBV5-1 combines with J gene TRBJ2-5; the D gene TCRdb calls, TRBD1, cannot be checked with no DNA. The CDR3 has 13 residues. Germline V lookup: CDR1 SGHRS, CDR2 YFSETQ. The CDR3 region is CASSRDSQETQYF.

The chain's CDR3 is CASSYGDTRNTIYF. The rearrangement joins TRBV6-6 to TRBJ1-3. Germline CDR1 and CDR2: MNHNY and SVGAGI (reference sequence). This CDR3 has 14 residues.

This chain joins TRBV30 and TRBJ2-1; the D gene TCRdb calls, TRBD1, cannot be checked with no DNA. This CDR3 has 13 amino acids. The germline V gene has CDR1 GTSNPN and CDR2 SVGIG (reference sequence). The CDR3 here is CAATGIRYNEQFF.

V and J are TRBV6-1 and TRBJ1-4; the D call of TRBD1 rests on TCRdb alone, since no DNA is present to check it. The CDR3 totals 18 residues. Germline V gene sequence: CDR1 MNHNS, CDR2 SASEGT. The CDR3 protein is CASSETHLAGTRREKLFF.

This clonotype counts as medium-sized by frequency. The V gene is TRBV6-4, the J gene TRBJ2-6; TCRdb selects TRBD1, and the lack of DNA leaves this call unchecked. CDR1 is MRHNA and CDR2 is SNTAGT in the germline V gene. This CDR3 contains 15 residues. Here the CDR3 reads CASSDSGGWANVLTF.

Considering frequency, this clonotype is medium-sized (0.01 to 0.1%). This chain's CDR3 is CASSGGTASSYNSPLHF. The V and J genes are TRBV13 and TRBJ1-6. This CDR3 contains 17 residues. Per the germline V gene, CDR1 is PRHDT and CDR2 is FYEKMQ (reference sequence).

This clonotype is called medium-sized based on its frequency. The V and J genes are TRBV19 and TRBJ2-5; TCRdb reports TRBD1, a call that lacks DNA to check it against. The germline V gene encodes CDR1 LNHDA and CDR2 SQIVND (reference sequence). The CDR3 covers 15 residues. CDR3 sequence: CATKGLYLGQETQYF.

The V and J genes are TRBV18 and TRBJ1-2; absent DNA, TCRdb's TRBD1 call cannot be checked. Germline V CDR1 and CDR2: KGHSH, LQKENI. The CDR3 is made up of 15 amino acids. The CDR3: CASSPSGATRDGYTF.